This T cell receptor beta chain was observed in a study of regulatory T cells in long-lasting Graves disease. Time point reported: newly diagnosed GD, antithyroid drugs for less than 3 months. The TCR library was made from RNA extracted from PBMCs. Germline CDR1 MDHEN, CDR2 SYDVKM. V was cut by 2 bases and J by 1 base, with 14 bases left in between. CDR3 length equals 16 residues. With iRepertoire HTBI primers and Arm-PCR of CDR3 regions, TCR beta libraries were built. TCRdb reprocessed the multiplex PCR reads with MiXCR, giving one entry per CDR3 protein. This table holds a few hundred thousand distinct CDR3 sequences, roughly 18% found once. The data also belong to a second study, concerning T cells in Graves' hyperthyroidism and ophthalmopathy.

The sequencing used peripheral blood mononuclear cells (PBMCs), collected at new diagnosis, from a patient treated with antithyroid drugs. The clonotype comes from a woman aged 30 to 39 with Graves disease. This chain joins TRBV28 and TRBJ2-5; the D gene is possibly TRBD1 (7 bases). CDR3 in DNA: TGTGCCAGCAGTTTAATCCAGGGGGGTGTCCAAGAGACCCAGTACTTC. Amino acid sequence: CASSLIQGGVQETQYF. The whole variable domain, remainder taken from reference TRBV28 and TRBJ2-5, is DVKVTQSSRYLVKRTGEKVFLECVQDMDHENMFWYRQDPGLGLRLIYFSYDVKMKEKGDIPEGYSVSREKKERFSLILESASTNQTSMYLCASSLIQGGVQETQYFGPGTRLLVL.